This TCR beta chain stems from a study of CD8+ T cells in alopecia areata. At the level of the study: Treatment comprised oral tofacitinib, 5 to 10 mg twice daily, in treated patients.

Indicated treatment: oral pan-JAK inhibitor, 5-10 mg twice daily. The CDR3 contains 13 residues. Per the germline V gene, CDR1 is MNHNS and CDR2 is SASEGT. The V gene lost 4 bases and the J gene lost 6 bases, with 11 bases spanning the gap. RNA extraction and reverse transcription yielded cDNA as sequencing template. Libraries were prepared by immunoSEQ multiplex PCR; TCRdb keeps only in-frame clonotypes and omits some of them. This sample yields about 160,000 clones, of which 50% to 70% are seen a single time; 0.91% belongs to the top ten. General study results and limits: Given one nonresponder, whether baseline CD8+ expansion relates to response remains uncertain. Scalp clonality decreased significantly with tofacitinib, and so did expanded CD8+ clones among the top 100.

A word on this clone: Its matching antigen is unknown.

The specimen was CD4+ T cells sorted from blood, collected at week 4, from a patient treated with tofacitinib. The sequence derives from a human donor with alopecia areata. The gene calls are TRBV6-1 and TRBJ2-3, with D unresolved. The CDR3 DNA follows: TGTGCCAGCAGTGCCGACCCTGGGGATACGCAGTATTTT. It yields the protein CASSADPGDTQYF.